Sequencing of this T cell receptor beta chain was carried out in a study of patients and donors after allogeneic stem cell transplantation. TCRdb redid the calling of the RT-PCR reads with MiXCR, one entry per CDR3 protein. The profile shows some 880,000 distinct CDR3 sequences, approximately 18% of them singletons. The table lists this clonotype with a few counts. The receptor was derived from a human donor who was either an allogeneic HSCT recipient or a stem cell or donor lymphocyte infusion donor (not recorded which). It is not recorded whose cells these are; they may come from a transplant donor. The sequencing sample was made of blood, either unsorted or a sorted T cell fraction (not recorded which).

CDR3 protein: CASSLVGTGRNEQFF. DNA of the CDR3: TGTGCCAGCAGCTTAGTAGGGACAGGGCGCAATGAGCAGTTCTTC. The rearrangement uses TRBV13 and TRBJ2-1; 9 bases fit TRBD1. CDR3 length: 15 amino acids. Trimming removed 1 base from V and 6 bases from J; junction bases left unmatched: 4. Germline assignment: CDR1 PRHDT and CDR2 FYEKMQ (reference sequence).